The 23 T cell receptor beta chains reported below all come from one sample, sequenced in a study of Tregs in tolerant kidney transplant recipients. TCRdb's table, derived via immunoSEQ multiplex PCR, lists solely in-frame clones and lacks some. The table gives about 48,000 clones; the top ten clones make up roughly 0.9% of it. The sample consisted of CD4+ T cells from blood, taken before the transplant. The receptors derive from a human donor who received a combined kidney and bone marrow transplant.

CDR3 bases read: TGTGCCAGCAGCTTAATAAAACAGGGGGGCGAG. It codes for CASSLIKQGGE. In full, the CDR3 reads CASSLIKQGGEQYF. The chain recombines TRBV7-2 with TRBJ2-7; 8 bases fit TRBD1. The read terminates 3 residues ahead of where the CDR3 ends, so the germline J gene completes it. V was clipped by 2 bases and J by 6 bases; unmatched bases: 6. The germline CDR1 and CDR2 sequences are SGHTA and FQGNSA. There are 14 residues in the CDR3.

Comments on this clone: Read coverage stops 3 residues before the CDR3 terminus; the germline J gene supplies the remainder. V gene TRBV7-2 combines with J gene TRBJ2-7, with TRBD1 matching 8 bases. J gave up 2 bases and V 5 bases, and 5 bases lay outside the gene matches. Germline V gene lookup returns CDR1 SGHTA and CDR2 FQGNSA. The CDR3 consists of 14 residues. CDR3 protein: CASSGGQGPYEQYF. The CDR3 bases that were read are TGTGCCAGCAGCGGAGGACAGGGACCCTACGAG.

This chain's CDR3 is CSPRGGETQYF. Incomplete CDR3 DNA: TGCAGTCCCCGGGGGGGGGAGACC. V gene TRBV20-1 combines with J gene TRBJ2-5, with 8 bases identical to TRBD2. The sequence runs out 3 residues before the end of the CDR3; the remainder is reconstructed from the germline J gene. The CDR3 has 11 residues. V shed 8 bases, J shed 5 bases, and the junction held 4 bases outside the gene matches. Germline CDR1 reads DFQATT; CDR2 reads SNEGSKA (reference sequence).

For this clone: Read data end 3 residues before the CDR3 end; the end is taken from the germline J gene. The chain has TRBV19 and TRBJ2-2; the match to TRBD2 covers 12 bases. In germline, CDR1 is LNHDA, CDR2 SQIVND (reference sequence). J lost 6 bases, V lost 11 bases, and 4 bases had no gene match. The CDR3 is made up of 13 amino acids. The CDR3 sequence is CAASGRAPGELFF. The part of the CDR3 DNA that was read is TGTGCCGCTAGCGGGAGGGCCCCCGGGGAG.

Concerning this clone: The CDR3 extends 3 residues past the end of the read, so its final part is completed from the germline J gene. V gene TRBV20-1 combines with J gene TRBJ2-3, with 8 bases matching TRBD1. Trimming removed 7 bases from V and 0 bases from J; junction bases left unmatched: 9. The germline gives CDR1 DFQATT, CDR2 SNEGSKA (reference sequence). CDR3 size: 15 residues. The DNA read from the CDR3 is TGCAGTGTTTTGGACAGGGTGCAAAGCACAGATACG. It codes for CSVLDRVQSTDT. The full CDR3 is CSVLDRVQSTDTQYF.

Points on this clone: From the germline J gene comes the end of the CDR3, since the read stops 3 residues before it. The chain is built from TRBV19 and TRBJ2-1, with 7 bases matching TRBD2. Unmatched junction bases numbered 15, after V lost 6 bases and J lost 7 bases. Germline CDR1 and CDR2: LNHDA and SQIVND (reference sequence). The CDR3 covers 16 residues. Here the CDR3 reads CASSPPDTKRGNEQFF. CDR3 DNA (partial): TGTGCCAGTAGCCCCCCGGACACCAAGCGGGGAAATGAG.

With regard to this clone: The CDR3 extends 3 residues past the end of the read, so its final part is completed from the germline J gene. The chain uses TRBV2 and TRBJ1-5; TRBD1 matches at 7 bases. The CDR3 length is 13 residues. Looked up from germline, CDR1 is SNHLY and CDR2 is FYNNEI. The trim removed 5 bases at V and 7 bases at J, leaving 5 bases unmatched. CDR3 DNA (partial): TGTGCCAGCAGTCAGGGGGACCGCCAGCCC. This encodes CASSQGDRQP. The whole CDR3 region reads CASSQGDRQPQHF.

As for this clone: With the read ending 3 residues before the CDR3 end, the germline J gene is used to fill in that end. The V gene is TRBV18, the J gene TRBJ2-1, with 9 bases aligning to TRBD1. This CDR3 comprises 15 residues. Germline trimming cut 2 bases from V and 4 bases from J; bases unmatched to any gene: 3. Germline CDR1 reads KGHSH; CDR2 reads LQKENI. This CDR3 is CASSPSGQGYNEQFF. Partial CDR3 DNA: TGTGCCAGCTCACCATCGGGACAGGGTTACAATGAG.

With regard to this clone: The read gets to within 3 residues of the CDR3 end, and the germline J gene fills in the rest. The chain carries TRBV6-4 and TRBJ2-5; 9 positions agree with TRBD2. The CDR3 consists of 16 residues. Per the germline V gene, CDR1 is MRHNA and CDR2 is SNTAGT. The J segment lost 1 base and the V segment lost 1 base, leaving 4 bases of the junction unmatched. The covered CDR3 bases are TGTGCCAGCAGTGACTTAGCGGGAGCGACCCAAGAGACC. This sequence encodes CASSDLAGATQET. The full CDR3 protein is CASSDLAGATQETQYF.

CDR3 DNA, as far as it was read: TGTGCCAGCAGCCAAGGGCAGGGGAGTGGC. This sequence encodes CASSQGQGSG. The entire CDR3 protein is CASSQGQGSGYTF. V gene TRBV7-8 combines with J gene TRBJ1-2; D might be TRBD1 (6 bases). The CDR3 is cut off 3 residues early in the read; its end comes from the germline J gene. Germline CDR1 reads SGHVS; CDR2 reads FQNEAQ. This CDR3 region has 13 residues. Trimming stripped 5 bases from V and 7 bases from J, with 14 bases between.

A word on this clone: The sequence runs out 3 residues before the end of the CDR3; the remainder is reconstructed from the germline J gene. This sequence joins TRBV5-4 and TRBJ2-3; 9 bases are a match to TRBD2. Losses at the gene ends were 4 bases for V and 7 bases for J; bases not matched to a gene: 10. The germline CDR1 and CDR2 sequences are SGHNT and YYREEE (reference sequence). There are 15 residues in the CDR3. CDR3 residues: CASSTAGGTVHTQYF. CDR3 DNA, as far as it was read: TGTGCCAGCAGCACAGCGGGGGGTACGGTGCATACG. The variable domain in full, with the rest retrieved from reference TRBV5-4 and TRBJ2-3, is ETGVTQSPTHLIKTRGQQVTLRCSSQSGHNTVSWYQQALGQGPQFIFQYYREEENGRGNFPPRFSGLQFPNYSSELNVNALELDDSALYLCASSTAGGTVHTQYFGPGTRLTVL.

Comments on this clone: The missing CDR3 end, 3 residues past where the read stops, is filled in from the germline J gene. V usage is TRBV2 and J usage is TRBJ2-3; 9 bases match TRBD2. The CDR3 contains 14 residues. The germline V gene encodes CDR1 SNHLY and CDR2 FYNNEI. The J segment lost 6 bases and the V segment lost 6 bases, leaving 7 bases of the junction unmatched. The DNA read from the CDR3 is TGTGCCAGCAGCTTGCGGGGGGGAGGCGATACG. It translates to CASSLRGGGDT. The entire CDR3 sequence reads CASSLRGGGDTQYF.

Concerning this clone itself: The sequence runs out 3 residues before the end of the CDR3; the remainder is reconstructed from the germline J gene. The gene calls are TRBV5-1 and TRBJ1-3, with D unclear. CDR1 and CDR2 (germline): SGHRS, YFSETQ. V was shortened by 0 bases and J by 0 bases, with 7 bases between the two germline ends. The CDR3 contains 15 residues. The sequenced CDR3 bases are TGCGCCAGCAGCTTGGAGGCAGGCTCTGGAAACACC. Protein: CASSLEAGSGNT. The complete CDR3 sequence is CASSLEAGSGNTIYF.

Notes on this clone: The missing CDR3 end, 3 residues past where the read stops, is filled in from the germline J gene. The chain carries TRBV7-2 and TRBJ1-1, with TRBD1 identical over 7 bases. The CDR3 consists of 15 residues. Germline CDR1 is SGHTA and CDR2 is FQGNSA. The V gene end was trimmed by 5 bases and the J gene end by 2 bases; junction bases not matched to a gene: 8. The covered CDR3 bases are TGTGCCAGCAGCGCCATGGGACAGCCCAACACTGAA. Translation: CASSAMGQPNTE. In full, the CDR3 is CASSAMGQPNTEAFF.

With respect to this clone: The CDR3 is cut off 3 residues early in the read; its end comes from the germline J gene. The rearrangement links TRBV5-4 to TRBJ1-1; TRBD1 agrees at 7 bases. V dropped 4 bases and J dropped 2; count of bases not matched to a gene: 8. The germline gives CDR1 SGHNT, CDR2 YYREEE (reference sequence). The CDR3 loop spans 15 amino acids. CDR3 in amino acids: CASSLFDRANTEAFF. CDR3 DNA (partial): TGTGCCAGCAGCCTTTTTGACAGGGCTAACACTGAA.

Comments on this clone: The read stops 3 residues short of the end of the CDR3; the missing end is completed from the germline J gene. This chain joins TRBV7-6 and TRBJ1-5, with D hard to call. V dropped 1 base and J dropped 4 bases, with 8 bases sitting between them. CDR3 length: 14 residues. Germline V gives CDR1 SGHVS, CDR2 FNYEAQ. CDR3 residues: CASSLDSANQPQHF. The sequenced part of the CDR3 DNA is TGTGCCAGCAGCTTAGATAGTGCTAATCAGCCC. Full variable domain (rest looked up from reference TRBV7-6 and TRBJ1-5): GAGVSQSPRYKVTKRGQDVALRCDPISGHVSLYWYRQALGQGPEFLTYFNYEAQQDKSGLPNDRFSAERPEGSISTLTIQRTEQRDSAMYRCASSLDSANQPQHFGDGTRLSIL.

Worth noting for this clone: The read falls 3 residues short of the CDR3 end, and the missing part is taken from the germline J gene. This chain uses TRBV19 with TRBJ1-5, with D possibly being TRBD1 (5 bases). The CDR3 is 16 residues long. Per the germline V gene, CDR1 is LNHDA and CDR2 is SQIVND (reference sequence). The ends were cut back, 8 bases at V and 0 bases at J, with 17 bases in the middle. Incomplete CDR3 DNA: TGTGCCAGTCGGGTGGGGGGAAAATTTAGCAATCAGCCC. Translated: CASRVGGKFSNQP. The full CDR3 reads CASRVGGKFSNQPQHF.

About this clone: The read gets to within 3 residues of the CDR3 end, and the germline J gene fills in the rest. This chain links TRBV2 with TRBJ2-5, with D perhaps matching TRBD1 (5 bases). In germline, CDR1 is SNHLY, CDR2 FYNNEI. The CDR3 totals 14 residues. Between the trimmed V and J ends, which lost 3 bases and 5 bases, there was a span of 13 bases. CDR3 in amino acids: CASSDIGKGETQYF. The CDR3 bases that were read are TGTGCCAGCAGTGACATTGGAAAGGGGGAGACC.

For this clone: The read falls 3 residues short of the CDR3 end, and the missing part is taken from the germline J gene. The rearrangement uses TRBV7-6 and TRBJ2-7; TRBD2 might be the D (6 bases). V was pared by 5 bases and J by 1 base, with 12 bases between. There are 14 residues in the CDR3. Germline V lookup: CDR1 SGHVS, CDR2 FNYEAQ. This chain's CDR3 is CASSGGASSYEQYF. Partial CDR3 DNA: TGTGCCAGCAGCGGAGGGGCGTCTTCCTACGAG.

This CDR3 reads CASSWGPTSYEQYF. The CDR3 bases that were read are TGTGCCAGTAGCTGGGGGCCAACCTCCTACGAG. This sequence joins TRBV19 and TRBJ2-7, with D maybe TRBD1 (6 bases). The CDR3 extends 3 residues past the end of the read, so its final part is completed from the germline J gene. CDR3 size: 14 residues. Germline CDR1 reads LNHDA; CDR2 reads SQIVND (reference sequence). Trimming pared 6 bases from V and 0 bases from J, leaving 12 bases between.

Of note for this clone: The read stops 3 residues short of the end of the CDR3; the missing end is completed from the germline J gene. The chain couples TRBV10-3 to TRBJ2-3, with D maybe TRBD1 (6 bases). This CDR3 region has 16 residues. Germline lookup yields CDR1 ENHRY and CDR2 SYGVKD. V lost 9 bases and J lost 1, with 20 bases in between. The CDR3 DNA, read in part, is TGTGCCATATCTGCTGACCAGGGGAAAGGCACAGATACG. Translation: CAISADQGKGTDT. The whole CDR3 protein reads CAISADQGKGTDTQYF.

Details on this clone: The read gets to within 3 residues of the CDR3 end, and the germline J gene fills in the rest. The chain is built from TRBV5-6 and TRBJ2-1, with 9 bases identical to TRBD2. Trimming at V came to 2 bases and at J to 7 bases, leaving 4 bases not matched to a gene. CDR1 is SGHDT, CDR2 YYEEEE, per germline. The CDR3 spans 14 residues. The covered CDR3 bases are TGTGCCAGCAGCTTCGGGACTAGCTCTAATGAG. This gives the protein CASSFGTSSNE. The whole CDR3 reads CASSFGTSSNEQFF.

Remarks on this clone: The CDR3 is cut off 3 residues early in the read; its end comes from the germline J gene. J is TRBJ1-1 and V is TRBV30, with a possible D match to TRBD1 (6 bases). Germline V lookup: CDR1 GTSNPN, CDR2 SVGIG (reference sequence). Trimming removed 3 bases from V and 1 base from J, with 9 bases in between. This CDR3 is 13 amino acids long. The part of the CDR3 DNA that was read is TGTGCCTGGAGCCTGGGGGCGAACACTGAA. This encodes CAWSLGANTE. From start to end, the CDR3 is CAWSLGANTEAFF.